The clone carrying this T cell receptor (beta chain) was observed once. The sample comes from a study of preoperative IRX-2 immunotherapy in early breast cancer. Method: immunoSEQ multiplex PCR; TCRdb's copy keeps in-frame clones and lacks some. This sample has 55,000 to 70,000 clones, with roughly 94% found just once. Indicated treatment: preoperative locoregional IRX-2 cytokine immunotherapy. Samples came from a phase Ib trial of preoperative locoregional IRX-2 cytokine immunotherapy. The receptor was derived from a human donor with breast cancer. This material was collected from a patient treated with IRX-2 immunotherapy.

The CDR3 region is CASSLGPLGDYEQYF. The CDR3 coding sequence is TGTGCCAGCAGCTTGGGTCCTCTAGGGGACTACGAGCAGTACTTC. This chain joins TRBV11-3 and TRBJ2-7; TRBD1 is a possible D gene (5 bases). Trimming took 3 bases from V and 3 from J, leaving 15 bases between them. Germline values: CDR1 SGHNT, CDR2 YENEEA. This CDR3 contains 15 residues.